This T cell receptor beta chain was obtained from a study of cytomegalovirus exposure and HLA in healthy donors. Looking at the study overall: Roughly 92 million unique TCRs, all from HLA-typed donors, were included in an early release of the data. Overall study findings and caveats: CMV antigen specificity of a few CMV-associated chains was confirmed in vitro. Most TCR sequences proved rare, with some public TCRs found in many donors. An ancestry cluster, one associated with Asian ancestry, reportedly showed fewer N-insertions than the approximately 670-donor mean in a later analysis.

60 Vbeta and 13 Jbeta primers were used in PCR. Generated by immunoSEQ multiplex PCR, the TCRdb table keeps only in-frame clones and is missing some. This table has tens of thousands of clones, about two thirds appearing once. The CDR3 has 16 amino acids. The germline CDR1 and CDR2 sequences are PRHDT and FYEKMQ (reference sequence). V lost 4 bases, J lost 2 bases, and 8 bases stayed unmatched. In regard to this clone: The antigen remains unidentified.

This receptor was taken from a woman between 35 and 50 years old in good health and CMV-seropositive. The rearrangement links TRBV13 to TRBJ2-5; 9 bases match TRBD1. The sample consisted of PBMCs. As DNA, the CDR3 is TGTGCCAGCAGCTGGTGGGGGACAGGGAATCAAGAGACCCAGTACTTC. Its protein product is CASSWWGTGNQETQYF.